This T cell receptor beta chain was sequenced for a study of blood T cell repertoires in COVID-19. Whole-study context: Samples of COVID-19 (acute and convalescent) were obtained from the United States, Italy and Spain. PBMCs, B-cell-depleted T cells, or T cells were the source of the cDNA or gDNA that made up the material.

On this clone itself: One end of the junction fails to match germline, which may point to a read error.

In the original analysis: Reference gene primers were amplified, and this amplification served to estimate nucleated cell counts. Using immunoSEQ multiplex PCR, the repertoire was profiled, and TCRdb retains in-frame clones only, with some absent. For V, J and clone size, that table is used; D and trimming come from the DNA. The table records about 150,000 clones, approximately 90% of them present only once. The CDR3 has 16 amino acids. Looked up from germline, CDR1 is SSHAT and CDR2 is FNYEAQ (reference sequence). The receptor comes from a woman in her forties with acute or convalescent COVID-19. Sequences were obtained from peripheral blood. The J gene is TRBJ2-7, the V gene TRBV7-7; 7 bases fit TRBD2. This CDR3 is CASSPIGGSLSYEQYF. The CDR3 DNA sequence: TGTGCTAGCAGCCCGATAGGCGGGAGTCTATCCTACGAGCAGTACTTC.